Sequencing of this T cell receptor beta chain was carried out in a study of beta chain features in type 1 diabetes (dated by TCRdb to the late 2010s). About the study as a whole: No differences in mean age, gender distribution, total cell number or subset yield were found between patients and healthy donors. A total of about 110 million sorted cells were examined across all samples, and the number of cells per subset was strongly correlated with RNA yield. The study compared the TCRB repertoires of sorted circulating CD4+ T cell subsets in recently diagnosed type 1 diabetes patients with those in matched healthy donors. Whereas all 30 or so donors provided naive and central memory subsets, regulatory and stem cell-like memory subsets were isolated from just 8 patients and roughly 8 healthy donors.

A word on this clone: The antigen this receptor binds is unknown. Per-base quality was not reported, and no clone a single base away is much larger than it. Other nucleotide sequences from this sample produce the same CDR3.

The High Capacity cDNA Reverse Transcription Kit was used to reverse transcribe all of the isolated RNA, meaning that expressed TCRB transcripts were what got sequenced. Naive, central memory and regulatory T cell samples underwent deep immunoSEQ sequencing, averaging about 3.3 million total reads per sample. Sorted cells were lysed in RLT buffer and RNA was extracted with DNase-treated RNeasy Micro or Mini kits, depending on cell number. Each cell subset was processed on its own to prevent cross-contamination, while patient and healthy donor samples were processed together. The immunoSEQ multiplex PCR was used to amplify TCRB sequences from cDNA, yielding 87-bp fragments that span the CDR3 region. Sequencing of the amplicons was done on the Illumina HiSeq platform. The published analysis was carried out like this. PCR bias was corrected computationally using synthetic template baselines, and reads within Hamming distance 2 were collapsed, with unmergeable singletons discarded. Reads were aligned against IMGT so that V, D and J genes, CDR3 length and insertions or deletions at six rearrangement sites could be assigned. Clonotype counts were normalized to sorted cell number within each subset before computing true diversity and Gini coefficients with the tcR R package. The overlap coefficient, calculated on TCRB nucleotide sequences, was used to measure repertoire sharing. As a proxy for the pre-selection repertoire, out-of-frame TCRB sequences from naive cells were analyzed. TCRdb took over this immuneACCESS table, retaining in-frame rearrangements with V and J assigned. Such tables are incomplete; in checked studies, under half of the missing clones stem from an unresolved V gene, and the remainder is unexplained. The DNA was the basis for D and trimming; V, J and clone size are from that table. The table for this sample lists a few hundred thousand clones; around 30% of them were counted only once. The top ten constitute about 0.065% of the sample.

General findings and caveats noted by the study authors: A moderate but significant shortening of TCRB CDR3 length was observed in type 1 diabetes patients in all four CD4+ subsets. Naive, central memory and regulatory TCRB repertoires appeared to be more alike among patients than among healthy donors. Because cDNA was sequenced instead of genomic DNA, activated cells with high expression could be over-represented, although the groups did not differ in activation or CD3 levels. Only small numbers of individuals were included in the HLA sub-analyses, which left unresolved whether HLA type had any influence on TCRB rearrangement. PCR may preferentially amplify shorter templates, but because patient and control samples were amplified and corrected together, any resulting skew would affect both groups equally. Fewer insertions and more nucleotide deletions at VDJ recombination sites were observed in patients with type 1 diabetes, implying thymic rearrangement abnormalities.

Each donor gave one peripheral blood draw, averaging approximately 120 mL, which was collected into heparinised tubes. Naive, central memory, regulatory and stem cell-like memory CD4+ T cells were sorted on a BD FACSAria II using a panel including CD45RO, CCR7, CD25, CD127, CD95 and CD27. Purity was above 95% for every sorted population. PBMCs were isolated right away by Lymphoprep density gradient centrifugation and were stained directly, without culture. So that batch effects would be minimized, each experiment stained and sorted samples in pairs, pairing one healthy donor with one patient. The clonotype originates from a man aged 18 to 29 in good health. The sample consisted of naive CD4+ T cells from blood. The cell subset or site label, read with the paper, signifies: true naive CD4+ T cells.

The nucleotides are TGTGCCAGCAGCTTACGAGGAACCACAGATACGCAGTATTTT. It translates to CASSLRGTTDTQYF. The chain employs TRBV7-2 and TRBJ2-3; the D gene cannot be named for sure. Between the V and J ends, shortened by 2 bases and 2 bases respectively, the junction contains 8 bases. The CDR3 runs 14 residues from the cysteine to the phenylalanine. Just CDR3 DNA is preserved here, 42 bases in frame from base 1. The germline V gene yields SGHTA for CDR1 and FQGNSA for CDR2.